The rows below give T cell receptor beta chains drawn from one sample of a study of OX40 agonist ivuxolimab in advanced cancers. Some clones are missing from TCRdb's copy, which holds only in-frame ones; the method was immunoSEQ multiplex PCR. The sample yields just over 60,000 clones, under 95% seen once. Sequenced here: CD4+ or CD8+ T cells sorted from blood, sampled in a trial of the OX40 agonist ivuxolimab. The source is an adult with an advanced solid tumor such as melanoma, head and neck, liver or kidney cancer. CDR3s include the opening cysteine and the closing phenylalanine or tryptophan. The order of the fields is clone size, J gene, V gene, D gene, CDR3 protein, CDR3 DNA. D genes are given only for firm matches. Some rows have no size entry. The others give once, few or many, or a class for an expanded clone.

clone size: -
J gene: TRBJ2-1
V gene: TRBV27
D gene: -
CDR3 protein: CASSGSYWDEQFF
CDR3 DNA: TGTGCCAGCAGTGGCAGCTACTGGGATGAGCAGTTCTTC

clone size: -
J gene: TRBJ2-7
V gene: TRBV28
D gene: TRBD2
CDR3 protein: CASSLLGEAGGYEQYF
CDR3 DNA: TGTGCCAGCAGTTTGCTGGGGGAAGCGGGAGGCTACGAGCAGTACTTC

clone size: -
J gene: TRBJ2-1
V gene: TRBV4-3
D gene: -
CDR3 protein: CASSQDKAGKNEQFF
CDR3 DNA: TGCGCCAGCAGCCAAGATAAAGCTGGAAAGAATGAGCAGTTCTTC

clone size: -
J gene: TRBJ2-1
V gene: TRBV9
D gene: -
CDR3 protein: CASSGRLGHNEQFF
CDR3 DNA: TGTGCCAGCAGCGGGCGTCTGGGCCACAATGAGCAGTTCTTC

clone size: once
J gene: TRBJ1-2
V gene: TRBV4-1
D gene: -
CDR3 protein: CASSQVEVTGGYTF
CDR3 DNA: TGCGCCAGCAGCCAAGTGGAGGTCACTGGTGGCTACACCTTC

clone size: -
J gene: TRBJ1-4
V gene: TRBV10-2
D gene: -
CDR3 protein: CASKEGGLLEKLFF
CDR3 DNA: TGCGCCAGCAAGGAGGGGGGGCTTTTGGAAAAACTGTTTTTT

clone size: -
J gene: TRBJ2-7
V gene: TRBV4-1
D gene: TRBD2
CDR3 protein: CASSQEGGTNYEQYF
CDR3 DNA: TGCGCCAGCAGCCAAGAGGGAGGGACTAACTACGAGCAGTACTTC

clone size: -
J gene: TRBJ2-1
V gene: TRBV5-5
D gene: -
CDR3 protein: CASNPTRYNEQFF
CDR3 DNA: TGTGCCAGCAACCCTACCCGTTACAATGAGCAGTTCTTC

clone size: -
J gene: TRBJ2-1
V gene: TRBV5-4
D gene: -
CDR3 protein: CASSLGGDEQFF
CDR3 DNA: TGTGCCAGCAGCTTGGGGGGAGACGAGCAGTTCTTC

clone size: -
J gene: TRBJ2-3
V gene: TRBV9
D gene: -
CDR3 protein: CASSGGAVTDTQYF
CDR3 DNA: TGTGCCAGCAGCGGAGGGGCAGTAACAGATACGCAGTATTTT

clone size: -
J gene: TRBJ1-6
V gene: TRBV27
D gene: TRBD1
CDR3 protein: CASSPHPPDRASPLHF
CDR3 DNA: TGTGCCAGCAGTCCGCACCCCCCGGACAGGGCGTCACCCCTCCACTTT

clone size: -
J gene: TRBJ1-6
V gene: TRBV25-1
D gene: -
CDR3 protein: CASSEFGTDYNSPLHF
CDR3 DNA: TGTGCCAGCAGTGAATTCGGCACAGATTATAATTCACCCCTCCACTTT

clone size: -
J gene: TRBJ2-3
V gene: TRBV7-9
D gene: -
CDR3 protein: CASRWGGTDTQYF
CDR3 DNA: TGTGCCAGCCGGTGGGGGGGCACAGATACGCAGTATTTT

clone size: -
J gene: TRBJ2-1
V gene: TRBV4-1
D gene: -
CDR3 protein: CASSHPLGDNEQFF
CDR3 DNA: TGCGCCAGCAGCCACCCCTTAGGAGACAATGAGCAGTTCTTC

clone size: -
J gene: TRBJ2-1
V gene: TRBV4-1
D gene: -
CDR3 protein: CASSQEERKGSEQFF
CDR3 DNA: TGCGCCAGCAGCCAAGAAGAAAGGAAGGGGTCGGAGCAGTTCTTC

clone size: -
J gene: TRBJ2-5
V gene: TRBV7-9
D gene: -
CDR3 protein: CASSLRRGMQETQYF
CDR3 DNA: TGTGCCAGCAGCTTACGACGTGGGATGCAAGAGACCCAGTACTTC

clone size: -
J gene: TRBJ2-6
V gene: TRBV7-9
D gene: TRBD2
CDR3 protein: CASSAALAGGRGANVLTF
CDR3 DNA: TGTGCCAGCAGCGCAGCCCTAGCGGGAGGGCGGGGGGCCAACGTCCTGACTTTC

clone size: few
J gene: TRBJ2-1
V gene: TRBV27
D gene: TRBD2
CDR3 protein: CASSPTGTSVAIRLNEQFF
CDR3 DNA: TGTGCCAGCAGTCCCACCGGGACTAGTGTTGCGATACGCCTAAATGAGCAGTTCTTC

clone size: -
J gene: TRBJ1-5
V gene: TRBV2
D gene: -
CDR3 protein: CASRKGNQPQHF
CDR3 DNA: TGTGCCAGCAGAAAAGGCAATCAGCCCCAGCATTTT

clone size: -
J gene: TRBJ2-7
V gene: TRBV19
D gene: -
CDR3 protein: CASSRSRDHYEQYF
CDR3 DNA: TGTGCCAGTAGCCGTAGCCGGGACCACTACGAGCAGTACTTC

clone size: -
J gene: TRBJ1-3
V gene: TRBV7-2
D gene: -
CDR3 protein: CASSYSSGNTIYF
CDR3 DNA: TGTGCCAGCAGCTATAGCTCTGGAAACACCATATATTTT

clone size: -
J gene: TRBJ2-7
V gene: TRBV27
D gene: TRBD1
CDR3 protein: CASSLGTGLYEQYF
CDR3 DNA: TGTGCCAGCAGTTTAGGGACAGGTCTTTACGAGCAGTACTTC

clone size: -
J gene: TRBJ1-1
V gene: TRBV5-4
D gene: -
CDR3 protein: CASSLSGTEAFF
CDR3 DNA: TGTGCCAGCAGCTTGAGCGGCACTGAAGCTTTCTTT

clone size: once
J gene: TRBJ2-5
V gene: TRBV13
D gene: TRBD2
CDR3 protein: CASSLGLAGASQETQYF
CDR3 DNA: TGTGCCAGCAGCCTCGGACTAGCGGGAGCTTCCCAAGAGACCCAGTACTTC

clone size: -
J gene: TRBJ1-6
V gene: TRBV27
D gene: -
CDR3 protein: CASSTEGGSYNSPLHF
CDR3 DNA: TGTGCCAGCAGTACTGAAGGGGGCTCCTATAATTCACCCCTCCACTTT

clone size: -
J gene: TRBJ2-5
V gene: TRBV6-6
D gene: TRBD1
CDR3 protein: CAGAVSGQGMETQYF
CDR3 DNA: TGTGCCGGTGCGGTGTCGGGACAGGGGATGGAGACCCAGTACTTC

clone size: -
J gene: TRBJ2-1
V gene: TRBV27
D gene: -
CDR3 protein: CASSVWSGAQYNEQFF
CDR3 DNA: TGTGCCAGCAGTGTATGGTCGGGGGCCCAATACAATGAGCAGTTCTTC

clone size: -
J gene: TRBJ1-1
V gene: TRBV4-1
D gene: -
CDR3 protein: CASSQGFTEAFF
CDR3 DNA: TGCGCCAGCAGCCAAGGTTTTACTGAAGCTTTCTTT

clone size: -
J gene: TRBJ2-1
V gene: TRBV7-2
D gene: -
CDR3 protein: CASNTLSRLNEQFF
CDR3 DNA: TGTGCCAGCAACACCCTATCGCGACTCAATGAGCAGTTCTTC

clone size: -
J gene: TRBJ2-7
V gene: TRBV29-1
D gene: -
CDR3 protein: CSVDLGLGYEQYF
CDR3 DNA: TGCAGCGTTGATTTGGGGTTAGGATACGAGCAGTACTTC

clone size: -
J gene: TRBJ1-3
V gene: TRBV7-9
D gene: -
CDR3 protein: CASINQFLPGNTIYF
CDR3 DNA: TGTGCCAGCATCAACCAGTTTCTCCCTGGAAACACCATATATTTT

clone size: -
J gene: TRBJ1-1
V gene: TRBV5-5
D gene: TRBD1
CDR3 protein: CASSLGTGSTEAFF
CDR3 DNA: TGTGCCAGCAGCTTGGGGACAGGGAGTACTGAAGCTTTCTTT

clone size: -
J gene: TRBJ2-1
V gene: TRBV29-1
D gene: TRBD1
CDR3 protein: CSVPTGSHNEQFF
CDR3 DNA: TGCAGCGTTCCGACAGGGTCCCACAATGAGCAGTTCTTC

clone size: -
J gene: TRBJ1-1
V gene: TRBV19
D gene: -
CDR3 protein: CASSINGANTEAFF
CDR3 DNA: TGTGCCAGTAGTATTAATGGGGCGAACACTGAAGCTTTCTTT

clone size: -
J gene: TRBJ2-1
V gene: TRBV19
D gene: TRBD2
CDR3 protein: CASSVSGMDEQFF
CDR3 DNA: TGTGCCAGTAGCGTTAGCGGGATGGATGAGCAGTTCTTC

clone size: -
J gene: TRBJ2-1
V gene: TRBV5-6
D gene: -
CDR3 protein: CASSAQGNEQFF
CDR3 DNA: TGTGCCAGCAGCGCGCAGGGGAATGAGCAGTTCTTC

clone size: -
J gene: TRBJ1-4
V gene: TRBV5-1
D gene: -
CDR3 protein: CASSPGHRVGSTNEKLFF
CDR3 DNA: TGCGCCAGCAGCCCGGGACATAGGGTTGGGTCAACTAATGAAAAACTGTTTTTT

clone size: -
J gene: TRBJ1-1
V gene: TRBV25-1
D gene: -
CDR3 protein: CASSEGGYTEAFF
CDR3 DNA: TGTGCCAGCAGTGAAGGGGGATACACTGAAGCTTTCTTT

clone size: -
J gene: TRBJ2-3
V gene: TRBV9
D gene: TRBD1
CDR3 protein: CASSFGQGGTDTQYF
CDR3 DNA: TGTGCCAGCAGCTTTGGACAGGGAGGCACAGATACGCAGTATTTT

clone size: -
J gene: TRBJ2-3
V gene: TRBV28
D gene: TRBD2
CDR3 protein: CASSLFAGGVSTDTQYF
CDR3 DNA: TGTGCCAGCAGTTTGTTTGCGGGAGGCGTTAGCACAGATACGCAGTATTTT

clone size: -
J gene: TRBJ1-6
V gene: TRBV7-9
D gene: -
CDR3 protein: CASNEQVSLNSPLHF
CDR3 DNA: TGTGCCAGCAACGAACAGGTTTCGCTGAATTCACCCCTCCACTTT

clone size: -
J gene: TRBJ2-4
V gene: TRBV7-9
D gene: -
CDR3 protein: CASRPDGFKNIQYF
CDR3 DNA: TGTGCCAGCAGACCGGACGGTTTCAAAAACATTCAGTACTTC

clone size: -
J gene: TRBJ1-2
V gene: TRBV25-1
D gene: -
CDR3 protein: CASHVGNYGYTF
CDR3 DNA: TGTGCCAGCCACGTGGGGAACTATGGCTACACCTTC

clone size: -
J gene: TRBJ2-7
V gene: TRBV6-1
D gene: TRBD1
CDR3 protein: CASTETGSSYEQYF
CDR3 DNA: TGTGCCAGCACCGAGACAGGGAGCTCCTACGAGCAGTACTTC

clone size: -
J gene: TRBJ2-2
V gene: TRBV7-9
D gene: TRBD1
CDR3 protein: CASSSTRQGPTGELFF
CDR3 DNA: TGTGCCAGCAGCTCAACTAGACAGGGCCCCACCGGGGAGCTGTTTTTT

clone size: -
J gene: TRBJ2-7
V gene: TRBV4-2
D gene: TRBD2
CDR3 protein: CASSPRGQRERWEQYF
CDR3 DNA: TGTGCCAGCAGCCCCCGGGGTCAGCGGGAGCGCTGGGAGCAGTACTTC

clone size: -
J gene: TRBJ2-1
V gene: TRBV19
D gene: -
CDR3 protein: CASSMDFYNEQFF
CDR3 DNA: TGTGCCAGTAGTATGGATTTTTACAATGAGCAGTTCTTC

clone size: -
J gene: TRBJ2-1
V gene: TRBV2
D gene: TRBD1
CDR3 protein: CASRTPGGGSNEQFF
CDR3 DNA: TGTGCCAGCAGAACCCCAGGGGGCGGGTCCAATGAGCAGTTCTTC

clone size: -
J gene: TRBJ1-3
V gene: TRBV18
D gene: -
CDR3 protein: CASSPRQKKSSGNTIYF
CDR3 DNA: TGTGCCAGCTCACCCCGACAGAAGAAAAGCTCTGGAAACACCATATATTTT

clone size: -
J gene: TRBJ2-7
V gene: TRBV14
D gene: -
CDR3 protein: CASSQAQGTYEQYF
CDR3 DNA: TGTGCCAGCAGCCAAGCCCAGGGTACCTACGAGCAGTACTTC

clone size: -
J gene: TRBJ2-5
V gene: TRBV9
D gene: -
CDR3 protein: CASGVSFQYQETQYF
CDR3 DNA: TGTGCCAGCGGAGTAAGTTTTCAGTACCAAGAGACCCAGTACTTC

clone size: -
J gene: TRBJ1-1
V gene: TRBV28
D gene: -
CDR3 protein: CASSQVLGGSTEAFF
CDR3 DNA: TGTGCCAGCAGCCAAGTCCTGGGGGGGTCCACTGAAGCTTTCTTT

clone size: -
J gene: TRBJ2-7
V gene: TRBV4-1
D gene: TRBD2
CDR3 protein: CASSRASQRESPLEQYF
CDR3 DNA: TGCGCCAGCAGCCGAGCCTCCCAGCGGGAGTCCCCCCTGGAGCAGTACTTC

clone size: -
J gene: TRBJ2-2
V gene: TRBV6-5
D gene: TRBD1
CDR3 protein: CASSIRTGVAGELFF
CDR3 DNA: TGTGCCAGCAGTATACGGACAGGGGTGGCCGGGGAGCTGTTTTTT

clone size: -
J gene: TRBJ2-7
V gene: TRBV7-6
D gene: -
CDR3 protein: CASSLGGVSYEQYF
CDR3 DNA: TGTGCCAGCAGCTTAGGGGGGGTTTCCTACGAGCAGTACTTC